A selection of T cell receptor beta chains follows, all from one sample in a study of blood T cell repertoires in COVID-19. Sequenced by immunoSEQ multiplex PCR; TCRdb stores in-frame clones only, minus some. The profile shows about 390,000 clones, more than 75% of them singletons. The source material was peripheral blood. The receptor set was obtained from a woman aged 55-70 years with COVID-19, enrolled during active disease. Each CDR3 is given with its conserved first and last residue. A D gene is named only where the DNA matches it firmly. The size entry is marked missing in some rows and otherwise reads once, few, many or a size class.

d_call	clone_size	v_call	j_call	cdr3_nt	cdr3_aa
TRBD2	NA	TRBV3-1/TRBV3-2	TRBJ2-3	TGTGCCAGCAGCCTTCGGACTAGCGGGGTGCTCACAGATACGCAGTATTTT	CASSLRTSGVLTDTQYF
NA	NA	TRBV27	TRBJ1-2	TGTGCCAGCAGTCCGCAGGGGCACTATGGCTACACCTTC	CASSPQGHYGYTF
NA	NA	TRBV30	TRBJ2-5	TGTGCCTGGAGTAGGCTTAATAGGGGAGAGACCCAGTACTTC	CAWSRLNRGETQYF
NA	NA	TRBV25-1	TRBJ1-6	TGTGCCAGCAGTGAATTAACAGGAGGGAATTCACCCCTCCACTTT	CASSELTGGNSPLHF
NA	NA	TRBV3-1/TRBV3-2	TRBJ1-5	TGTGCCAGCAGCCAAGAAGGGGGAGGGTCAGCCCAGCATTTT	CASSQEGGGSAQHF
NA	few	TRBV3-1/TRBV3-2	TRBJ2-2	TGTGCCAGCAGCCAGAAGAGGGGCGGGGACACCGGGGAGCTGTTTTTT	CASSQKRGGDTGELFF
TRBD2	NA	TRBV5-1	TRBJ2-3	TGCGCCAGCAGCTTGGTATCGGCTAGCGGGGCCCAAAGCACAGATACGCAGTATTTT	CASSLVSASGAQSTDTQYF
NA	few	TRBV5-5	TRBJ1-2	TGTGCCAGCAGCCCCTTTTCCGGGGGCTATGGCTACACCTTC	CASSPFSGGYGYTF
NA	NA	TRBV15	TRBJ2-5	TGTGCCACCGGGGGAGGATCACGGGAAGAGACCCAGTACTTC	CATGGGSREETQYF
TRBD1	NA	TRBV6-5	TRBJ1-2	TGTGCCAGCAGGCTCGGGACAGGCTATGGCTACACCTTC	CASRLGTGYGYTF
NA	NA	TRBV19	TRBJ2-7	TGTGCCAGTAGTATCACAGGGATACCTGACGAGCAGTACTTC	CASSITGIPDEQYF
NA	NA	TRBV5-1	TRBJ1-4	TGCGCCAGCAGCTTGGTACAGGGCTCTTATGAAAAACTGTTTTTT	CASSLVQGSYEKLFF
TRBD1	NA	TRBV7-3	TRBJ2-5	TGTGCCAGCAGCAGGGGGCAGGGAGAGACCCAGTACTTC	CASSRGQGETQYF
NA	NA	TRBV18	TRBJ2-7	TGTGCCAGCTCACCGTCGACGGGCTCCTACGAGCAGTACTTC	CASSPSTGSYEQYF
NA	NA	TRBV18	TRBJ1-4	TGTGCCAGCTCACCAAGTATCGCGCGGGGGAGGGAAAAACTGTTTTTT	CASSPSIARGREKLFF
NA	NA	TRBV12-5	TRBJ2-3	TGTGCTAGTGGTGACATTTCAGATACGCAGTATTTT	CASGDISDTQYF
NA	once	TRBV7-2	TRBJ2-7	TGTGCCAGCAGCTTAGGGCTAGCGTACGAGCAGTACTTC	CASSLGLAYEQYF
NA	NA	TRBV5-1	TRBJ1-1	TGCGCCAGCAGCTTGGAGGGACTTATCACTGAAGCTTTCTTT	CASSLEGLITEAFF
NA	NA	TRBV12-3/TRBV12-4	TRBJ1-1	TGTGCCAGCAGTACTACAGGGTATACTGAAGCTTTCTTT	CASSTTGYTEAFF
NA	NA	TRBV7-3	TRBJ1-5	TGTGCCAGCAGCCTCCTCGGGGGGGATCAGCCCCAGCATTTT	CASSLLGGDQPQHF
NA	NA	TRBV6-5	TRBJ2-1	TGTGCCAGCAGTTACGCGGGGACTTACAATGAGCAGTTCTTC	CASSYAGTYNEQFF
TRBD1	NA	TRBV9	TRBJ2-7	TGTGCCAGCAGCGTCGGACAGGGGACCTACGAGCAGTACTTC	CASSVGQGTYEQYF
NA	NA	TRBV9	TRBJ1-2	TGTGCCAGCAGCGTAAACGAGAACGGGGACTATGGCTACACCTTC	CASSVNENGDYGYTF
TRBD2	NA	TRBV9	TRBJ2-3	TGTGCCAGCAGCTCCCGGGGGCGGGGGGGCACAGATACGCAGTATTTT	CASSSRGRGGTDTQYF
TRBD1	NA	TRBV19	TRBJ2-1	TGTGCCAGTAGCGAACCTAGAGGGACAGGGAGGCGCAATGAGCAGTTCTTC	CASSEPRGTGRRNEQFF
NA	NA	TRBV6-5	TRBJ1-1	TGTGCCAGCAGTTTCATTTCGGGATCAAACACTGAAGCTTTCTTT	CASSFISGSNTEAFF
TRBD2	NA	TRBV7-2	TRBJ2-7	TGTGCCAGCAGCTTAAGGCCTAGCGGGATAACCTACGAGCAGTACTTC	CASSLRPSGITYEQYF
TRBD2	once	TRBV24-1	TRBJ2-2	TGTGCCACCATGACGAGCGGGGGGAACACCGGGGAGCTGTTTTTT	CATMTSGGNTGELFF
TRBD1	NA	TRBV6-1	TRBJ1-2	TGTGCCAGCAGTGAAGCGAGGACAGGCGATTATGGCTACACCTTC	CASSEARTGDYGYTF
TRBD1	few	TRBV13	TRBJ2-1	TGTGCCAGCAGCTCACGGACAGGGATTCGCAATGAGCAGTTCTTC	CASSSRTGIRNEQFF
TRBD2	NA	TRBV5-4	TRBJ2-5	TGTGCCAGCAGCAATCCTTGGGGTACCGGGACTAGCGGGGGGCAAGAGACCCAGTACTTC	CASSNPWGTGTSGGQETQYF
NA	NA	TRBV6-5	TRBJ1-6	TGTGCCAGCATTGGAGAAGGGGCCAGTTCACCCCTCCACTTT	CASIGEGASSPLHF
NA	NA	TRBV9	TRBJ1-2	TGTGCCAGCAGCCAAGACAGCTATGGCTACACCTTC	CASSQDSYGYTF
NA	few	TRBV3-1/TRBV3-2	TRBJ1-6	TGTGCCAGCAGCCCCAGTGTCGGAAAACACGCGGATTCTTATAATTCACCCCTCCACTTT	CASSPSVGKHADSYNSPLHF
NA	NA	TRBV19	TRBJ1-1	TGTGCCAGTACCCCCTCCCTAGACACTGAAGCTTTCTTT	CASTPSLDTEAFF
NA	NA	TRBV7-3	TRBJ1-3	TGTGCCAGCGGCAACGGGGGAACCGGAAACACCATATATTTT	CASGNGGTGNTIYF
NA	NA	TRBV19	TRBJ2-3	TGTGCCTCTGCTCTGGGGGGAATCACAGATACGCAGTATTTT	CASALGGITDTQYF
NA	NA	TRBV5-5	TRBJ2-7	TGTGCCAGTAACGGGGGGCTCGTGGGCGAGCAGTACTTC	CASNGGLVGEQYF
NA	NA	TRBV9	TRBJ1-2	TGTGCCAGCAGCGTAACCCCCACAACAGCTAATTATGGCTACACCTTC	CASSVTPTTANYGYTF
TRBD1	NA	TRBV7-9	TRBJ2-1	TGTGCCAGCAGCTCGCGTACAGGGGGCCCATACAATGAGCAGTTCTTC	CASSSRTGGPYNEQFF
NA	NA	TRBV28	TRBJ1-1	TGTGCCAGCAGATACGACCCGCCGGGTGTTGGCACTGAAGCTTTCTTT	CASRYDPPGVGTEAFF
NA	NA	TRBV5-1	TRBJ2-5	TGCGCCAGCAGCTCCAGTACAGAGACCCAGTACTTC	CASSSSTETQYF
TRBD2	NA	TRBV24-1	TRBJ2-5	TGTGCCACCAGTATAGCGGGGGGTTCGAAGGAGACCCAGTACTTC	CATSIAGGSKETQYF
NA	NA	TRBV18	TRBJ2-5	TGTGCCAGCTCCCCGGGTCTCGGGGAGACCCAGTACTTC	CASSPGLGETQYF
TRBD1	NA	TRBV9	TRBJ2-5	TGTGCCAGCAGCGTAGGACAGGGGGCGGAGACCCAGTACTTC	CASSVGQGAETQYF
NA	NA	TRBV5-6	TRBJ2-5	TGTGCCAGCAGCTTGTGGGCCCAGCAAGAGACCCAGTACTTC	CASSLWAQQETQYF
TRBD1	NA	TRBV24-1	TRBJ1-5	TGTGCCACCAGTGATCCCCGGTGGACAGGGGGTCAGCCCCAGCATTTT	CATSDPRWTGGQPQHF
TRBD2	NA	TRBV3-1/TRBV3-2	TRBJ2-3	TGTGCCAGCAGCCATCTGGCGGGGGGGCCGGATACGCAGTATTTT	CASSHLAGGPDTQYF
NA	NA	TRBV7-9	TRBJ1-5	TGTGCCAGCAGCGAAGGGTCTTGGGGCCTCAATCAGCCCCAGCATTTT	CASSEGSWGLNQPQHF
NA	NA	TRBV19	TRBJ2-6	TGTGCCAGTAGTATTCAACCTCGGGGACTCGGGGCCAACGTCCTGACTTTC	CASSIQPRGLGANVLTF
NA	few	TRBV18	TRBJ1-5	TGTGCCAGCTCAGATGGACACCTGACAAATCAGCCCCAGCATTTT	CASSDGHLTNQPQHF
NA	few	TRBV12-3/TRBV12-4	TRBJ1-2	TGTGCCAGCAGTTTCGGCTGGGCAGAAAGTTACACCTTC	CASSFGWAESYTF
NA	NA	TRBV5-4	TRBJ2-2	TGTGCCAGCAGCGCGGACAGCAATACCGGGGAGCTGTTTTTT	CASSADSNTGELFF
NA	NA	TRBV19	TRBJ2-7	TGTGCCAGTAGTATCGACAGGCGTCGATCCTACGAGCAGTACTTC	CASSIDRRRSYEQYF
NA	few	TRBV18	TRBJ1-3	TGTGCCAGCTCACCCACCGCTGCCGGAATCGGGAACACCATATATTTT	CASSPTAAGIGNTIYF
TRBD1	NA	TRBV7-8	TRBJ2-3	TGTGCCAGCAGCTTCCCAGGGGGCACCACAGATACGCAGTATTTT	CASSFPGGTTDTQYF
NA	once	TRBV6-5	TRBJ1-3	TGTGCCAGCAGTTACCTCGGACAGGGAAACACCATATATTTT	CASSYLGQGNTIYF
NA	NA	TRBV5-1	TRBJ2-5	TGCGCCAGCAGCTTGGCCTTGGAGACCCAGTACTTC	CASSLALETQYF
TRBD1	once	TRBV19	TRBJ1-6	TGTGCCAGTAGGACAGGGAGCTCCTATAATTCACCCCTCCACTTT	CASRTGSSYNSPLHF